The present TCR beta chain was sequenced within a study of PD-1 blockade in classical Hodgkin lymphoma. Every one of the patients relapsed after autologous stem cell transplantation (brentuximab vedotin exposure was variable). General study findings and limits: Newly diagnosed patients reportedly had lower baseline TCR diversity than healthy donors.

Notes on this clone: What it binds is unknown.

Clones were sequenced by immunoSEQ multiplex PCR, and TCRdb holds only the in-frame ones, with some missing. The table has 50,000 to 75,000 clones, approximately 88% seen once. This CDR3 is built from 16 residues. Trimming stripped 5 bases from V and 3 bases from J, with 16 bases between. The germline gives CDR1 SGHTA, CDR2 FQGNSA. The sequences come from peripheral blood mononuclear cells (PBMCs), collected at baseline. V usage is TRBV7-2 and J usage is TRBJ2-2; TRBD1 is a possible D gene (5 bases). This TCR was sampled from a human donor with classical Hodgkin lymphoma. CDR3 DNA: TGTGCCAGCAGCCCCCGCAGGGAATTGGACACCGGGGAGCTGTTTTTT. Protein product: CASSPRRELDTGELFF.